This passage covers 28 T cell receptor beta chains from one sample sequenced in a study of T cells in localized non-small cell lung cancer. Clones were read by immunoSEQ multiplex PCR, and TCRdb kept only the in-frame ones, dropping some. The table has fewer than 40,000 clones, 65% to 90% seen once. Sequences were derived from peripheral blood, sampled before any cancer treatment. These receptor sequences come from a male donor older than 55 with stage III lung adenocarcinoma.

This chain links TRBV7-9 with TRBJ1-2; D ambiguous. Germline V gives CDR1 SEHNR, CDR2 FQNEAQ (reference sequence). The CDR3 consists of 14 residues. V lost 3 bases and J 3 bases, leaving 11 bases between the germline ends. CDR3 sequence (DNA): TGTGCCAGCAGCTTTGGCCTTTTTGACTATGGCTACACCTTC. It codes for CASSFGLFDYGYTF.

The gene calls are TRBV6-1 and TRBJ2-7, with 15 bases that match TRBD2. Germline V gene sequence: CDR1 MNHNS, CDR2 SASEGT. This CDR3 has 15 residues. The V segment lost 4 bases and the J segment 4 bases; nucleotides outside the gene matches: 2. The CDR3 loop is CASSGTSGGAYEQYF. The DNA for the CDR3 is TGTGCCAGCAGTGGGACTAGCGGGGGGGCTTACGAGCAGTACTTC.

The chain recombines TRBV7-8 with TRBJ2-5; tentatively, D is TRBD2 (7 bases). The germline CDR1 and CDR2 sequences are SGHVS and FQNEAQ. The CDR3 length is 17 residues. Trimming removed 1 base at V and 1 base at J, with 16 bases between. The CDR3 bases are TGTGCCAGCAGCTTAGTACCCCCGGGGGGCCCCCAAGAGACCCAGTACTTC. This codes for CASSLVPPGGPQETQYF.

The J gene is TRBJ2-4, the V gene TRBV19; tentatively, D is TRBD1 or TRBD2 (6 bases each). In germline, CDR1 is LNHDA, CDR2 SQIVND (reference sequence). Between the trimmed V and J ends, which lost 9 bases and 5 bases, there was a span of 32 bases. This CDR3 contains 19 residues. CDR3 amino acids: CASSRTATRDIGRENIQYF. CDR3 DNA: TGTGCCAGCTCCCGAACTGCGACTAGGGACATCGGGCGGGAAAACATTCAGTACTTC. Together with reference TRBV19 and TRBJ2-4, the CDR3 gives the full variable domain: DGGITQSPKYLFRKEGQNVTLSCEQNLNHDAMYWYRQDPGQGLRLIYYSQIVNDFQKGDIAEGYSVSREKKESFPLTVTSAQKNPTAFYLCASSRTATRDIGRENIQYFGAGTRLSVL.

This clone was recorded once. The V call is TRBV7-9, the J call TRBJ1-4, with a possible D match to TRBD1 (5 bases). The germline CDR1 and CDR2 sequences are SEHNR and FQNEAQ (reference sequence). V was shortened by 5 bases and J by 2 bases, with 9 bases between the two germline ends. The CDR3 runs to 14 residues. CDR3 coding DNA: TGTGCCAGCAGCCCTACAGGCACTAATGAAAAACTGTTTTTT. Amino acid sequence: CASSPTGTNEKLFF.

The rearrangement uses TRBV12-5 and TRBJ2-1; D possibly corresponds to TRBD1 (6 bases). CDR1 and CDR2 from the germline V gene are LGHNT and FRNRAP. V was pared by 3 bases and J by 4 bases, with 10 bases between. This CDR3 has 14 residues. This chain's CDR3 is CASGLGTQYNEQFF. The CDR3 nucleotides read TGTGCTAGTGGTTTAGGGACACAATACAATGAGCAGTTCTTC.

This chain uses TRBV5-1 with TRBJ1-5; D gene ambiguous. This CDR3 has 16 residues. In germline, CDR1 is SGHRS, CDR2 YFSETQ. Trimming pared 0 bases from V and 4 bases from J, leaving 14 bases between. CDR3 nucleotide sequence: TGCGCCAGCAGCTTGGGGCCGACGGGTGGGAATCAGCCCCAGCATTTT. Protein product: CASSLGPTGGNQPQHF.

The chain has TRBV15 and TRBJ1-2; D remains unclear. CDR3 length: 12 amino acids. CDR1 and CDR2 (germline): LNHNV, YYDKDF (reference sequence). V lost 2 bases and J lost 7, with 8 bases in between. The CDR3: CATSRRRTGYTF. CDR3 nucleotides: TGTGCCACCAGCAGAAGACGAACTGGCTACACCTTC.

This clone was seen just once. The V gene is TRBV7-8, the J gene TRBJ2-3, with TRBD2 matching over 8 bases. CDR1 and CDR2 from the germline V gene are SGHVS and FQNEAQ. Unmatched junction bases numbered 10, after V lost 5 bases and J lost 3 bases. The CDR3 consists of 16 residues. The CDR3 nucleotides are TGTGCCAGCAGCGGAGGGGGGACTAGTCGAACAGATACGCAGTATTTT. Translating it yields CASSGGGTSRTDTQYF. The full variable domain, rest sourced from reference TRBV7-8 and TRBJ2-3, is GAGVSQSPRYKVAKRGQDVALRCDPISGHVSLFWYQQALGQGPEFLTYFQNEAQLDKSGLPSDRFFAERPEGSVSTLKIQRTQQEDSAVYLCASSGGGTSRTDTQYFGPGTRLTVL.

The rearrangement joins TRBV10-3 to TRBJ2-1, with 8 bases fitting TRBD2. J lost 6 bases, V lost 10 bases, and 2 bases had no gene match. Germline loops: CDR1 ENHRY, CDR2 SYGVKD. This CDR3 is built from 11 residues. The CDR3 region has the DNA TGTGCCACTCGGGGGGGCAATGAGCAGTTCTTC. It codes for CATRGGNEQFF.

This chain joins TRBV6-1 and TRBJ1-5; the D gene is possibly TRBD1 (5 bases). CDR3 size: 14 residues. Trimming left V 2 bases short and J 11 bases short, with 16 bases between. Germline values: CDR1 MNHNS, CDR2 SASEGT. The CDR3 region has the DNA TGTGCCAGCAGTGAACCAGGGAACCCCTTAACCCAGCATTTT. Translated: CASSEPGNPLTQHF.

CDR3 residues: CASSNGRWNTEAFF. Here the CDR3 DNA reads TGTGCCAGCAGTAATGGACGGTGGAACACTGAAGCTTTCTTT. The chain combines TRBV6-5 with TRBJ1-1; D ambiguous. The CDR3 is 14 amino acids. V gave up 5 bases and J gave up 1 base, with 11 bases separating them. Germline V gene sequence: CDR1 MNHEY, CDR2 SVGAGI.

The V gene is TRBV4-2, the J gene TRBJ1-2; a possible D gene is TRBD1 (6 bases). Trimming shortened V by 4 bases and J by 7 bases, and 13 bases separated the two germline ends. Germline CDR1 reads LGHNA; CDR2 reads YNFKEQ. There are 13 residues in the CDR3. The CDR3 DNA sequence: TGTGCCAGCAGCCCACAGGGAGTCTCTGGCTACACCTTC. Its translation is CASSPQGVSGYTF.

The V and J genes are TRBV19 and TRBJ1-1; TRBD1 might be the D (6 bases). The CDR3 consists of 14 residues. Germline assignment: CDR1 LNHDA and CDR2 SQIVND (reference sequence). The germline V and J ends were trimmed by 3 bases and 3 bases, with 11 bases remaining between them. The CDR3 coding sequence is TGTGCCAGTAGTATGAGGGGGGGGTACACTGAAGCTTTCTTT. Protein sequence: CASSMRGGYTEAFF.

For this clone: The germline gene is not matched at one end of the junction; a read error may be the cause. The DNA for the CDR3 is TGTGCTAGCAGCCCCTTGACGGGGGGTTGCAATCAGCCCCAGCATTTT. It codes for CASSPLTGGCNQPQHF. The chain combines TRBV7-7 with TRBJ1-5; tentative D call: TRBD1 (5 bases). Germline V gene data show CDR1 as SSHAT and CDR2 as FNYEAQ (reference sequence). The CDR3 consists of 16 residues.

The genes are TRBV5-1 and TRBJ2-6, with TRBD1 identical over 7 bases. Germline V gives CDR1 SGHRS, CDR2 YFSETQ. CDR3 length: 16 amino acids. V gave up 4 bases and J gave up 0 bases; unmatched junction bases: 4. In nucleotides, the CDR3 is TGCGCCAGCAGCGGGGGACAGTACTCTGGGGCCAACGTCCTGACTTTC. The encoded protein is CASSGGQYSGANVLTF.

The chain recombines TRBV27 with TRBJ2-5, with 14 positions matching TRBD2. CDR1 and CDR2 from the germline V gene are MNHEY and SMNVEV (reference sequence). This CDR3 region has 16 residues. V lost 4 bases, J lost 5 bases, and 6 bases stayed unmatched. CDR3 in amino acids: CASSWTSGGLEETQYF. The CDR3 nucleotides are TGTGCCAGCAGTTGGACTAGCGGGGGGCTCGAGGAGACCCAGTACTTC.

The rearrangement uses TRBV18 and TRBJ1-5; D perhaps matches TRBD1 (5 bases). The CDR3 loop spans 14 amino acids. Germline V gives CDR1 KGHSH, CDR2 LQKENI. Trimming removed 3 bases at V and 6 bases at J, with 12 bases between. In DNA, the CDR3 is TGTGCCAGCTCACCCTCGGGGGAGAGTCAGCCCCAGCATTTT. It is translated as CASSPSGESQPQHF.

The V and J genes are TRBV7-2 and TRBJ1-5, with D uncertain. Trimming cost V 1 base and J 4 bases, with 8 bases left between them. Germline lookup yields CDR1 SGHTA and CDR2 FQGNSA. The CDR3 is 14 amino acids. This chain's CDR3 is CASSLGGGNQPQHF. Written as DNA, the CDR3 is TGTGCCAGCAGCTTAGGCGGCGGGAATCAGCCCCAGCATTTT.

The chain has TRBV5-1 and TRBJ2-3; TRBD1 agrees at 12 bases. Germline V gives CDR1 SGHRS, CDR2 YFSETQ. CDR3 length: 16 residues. The junction had 3 bases not matched to a gene; V was cut back by 0 bases and J by 4 bases. The CDR3 DNA sequence: TGCGCCAGCAGCTTGGAAGGGACAGGGGGCGCAGATACGCAGTATTTT. This gives the protein CASSLEGTGGADTQYF.

The chain is built from TRBV5-1 and TRBJ2-3, with TRBD1 as a possible D gene (5 bases). Looked up from germline, CDR1 is SGHRS and CDR2 is YFSETQ. Trimming removed 4 bases at V and 2 bases at J, with 11 bases between. This CDR3 region has 14 residues. The CDR3: CASSTRDNTDTQYF. CDR3 DNA sequence: TGCGCCAGCAGCACCAGGGATAACACAGATACGCAGTATTTT. Full variable domain (outside the CDR3, taken from reference TRBV5-1 and TRBJ2-3): KAGVTQTPRYLIKTRGQQVTLSCSPISGHRSVSWYQQTPGQGLQFLFEYFSETQRNKGNFPGRFSGRQFSNSRSEMNVSTLELGDSALYLCASSTRDNTDTQYFGPGTRLTVL.

A note on this clone: A read error may account for a junction end that differs from germline. The V call is TRBV6-4, the J call TRBJ2-3; possible D gene TRBD2, 5 bases. CDR3 length: 16 amino acids. In germline, CDR1 is MRHNA, CDR2 SNTAGT. The CDR3 sequence: CASSDSSGILGEGRDF. CDR3 coding DNA: TGTGCCAGCAGTGACTCGTCGGGGATCCTTGGCGAAGGGCGAGATTTT.

The V and J genes are TRBV6-5 and TRBJ2-3; a possible D gene is TRBD2 (6 bases). V was clipped by 5 bases and J by 2 bases, with 11 bases between them. Germline values: CDR1 MNHEY, CDR2 SVGAGI. The CDR3 loop spans 14 amino acids. CDR3 sequence: CASSPRGYTDTQYF. Written as DNA, the CDR3 is TGTGCCAGCAGTCCCCGGGGGTACACAGATACGCAGTATTTT.

The chain recombines TRBV5-1 with TRBJ2-2; D may be TRBD1 or TRBD2 (6 bases each). V lost 0 bases and J lost 5, with 8 bases in between. The CDR3 runs to 14 residues. Per germline, CDR1 SGHRS and CDR2 YFSETQ. Written as DNA, the CDR3 is TGCGCCAGCAGCTTGGTAGGGGGGACCGGGGAGCTGTTTTTT. It specifies CASSLVGGTGELFF.

The CDR3 DNA reads TGTGCCAGCAGCTTAGATCCCTCTGGAAACACCATATATTTT. Encoded protein: CASSLDPSGNTIYF. The chain links TRBV11-2 to TRBJ1-3; D unresolved. CDR1 and CDR2 (germline): SGHAT, FQNNGV. This CDR3 is 14 amino acids long. Deletions cut 0 bases from V and 0 bases from J, with 3 bases between.

The CDR3 is CAISESSAVTYNSPLHF. Here the CDR3 DNA reads TGTGCCATCAGTGAGTCCTCCGCCGTCACGTATAATTCACCCCTCCACTTT. The V gene is TRBV10-3, the J gene TRBJ1-6; no clear D. The CDR3 loop spans 17 amino acids. CDR1 is ENHRY, CDR2 SYGVKD, per germline. With 0 bases removed from V and 4 bases from J, the gap between germline ends came to 13 bases.

This clone appeared once. This chain connects TRBV6-6 to TRBJ2-5; D gene ambiguous. The length of the CDR3 is 14 residues. The V and J ends lost 2 bases and 5 bases respectively, with 12 bases between them. CDR1 is MNHNY and CDR2 is SVGAGI in the germline V gene (reference sequence). CDR3 sequence: CASSYSSAMETQYF. The CDR3, as DNA: TGTGCCAGCAGTTACAGTTCCGCCATGGAGACCCAGTACTTC.

The J gene is TRBJ2-5, the V gene TRBV7-6; no clear D gene. The CDR3 covers 15 residues. The V end was cut by 4 bases, the J end by 3 bases, with 15 bases between. Per the germline V gene, CDR1 is SGHVS and CDR2 is FNYEAQ. The DNA for the CDR3 is TGTGCCAGCAGCTCCTCGATGGCGGTCAAAGAGACCCAGTACTTC. This gives the protein CASSSSMAVKETQYF.